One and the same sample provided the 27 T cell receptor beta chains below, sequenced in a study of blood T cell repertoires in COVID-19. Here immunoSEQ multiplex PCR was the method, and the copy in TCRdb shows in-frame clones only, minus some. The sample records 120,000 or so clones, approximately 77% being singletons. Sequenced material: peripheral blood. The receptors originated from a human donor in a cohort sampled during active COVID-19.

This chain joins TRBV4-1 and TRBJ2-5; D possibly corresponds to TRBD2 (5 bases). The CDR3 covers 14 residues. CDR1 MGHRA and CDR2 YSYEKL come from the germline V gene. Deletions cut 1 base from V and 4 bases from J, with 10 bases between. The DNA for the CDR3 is TGCGCCAGCAGCCAAGCGGGGATAGGAGAGACCCAGTACTTC. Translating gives CASSQAGIGETQYF.

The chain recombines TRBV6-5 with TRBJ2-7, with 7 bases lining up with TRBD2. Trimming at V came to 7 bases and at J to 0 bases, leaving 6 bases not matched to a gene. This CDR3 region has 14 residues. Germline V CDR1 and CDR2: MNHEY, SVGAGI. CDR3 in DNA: TGTGCCAGCACCGTCGGCGGGAGCTCCTACGAGCAGTACTTC. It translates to CASTVGGSSYEQYF.

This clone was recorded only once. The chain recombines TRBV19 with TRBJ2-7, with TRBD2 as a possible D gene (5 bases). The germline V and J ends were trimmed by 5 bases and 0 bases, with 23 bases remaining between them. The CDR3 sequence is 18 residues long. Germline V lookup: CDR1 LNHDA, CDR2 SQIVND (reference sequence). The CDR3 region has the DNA TGTGCCAGTAGTTTGGCCCCCTCCGAGACGGGGTACTCCTACGAGCAGTACTTC. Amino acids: CASSLAPSETGYSYEQYF.

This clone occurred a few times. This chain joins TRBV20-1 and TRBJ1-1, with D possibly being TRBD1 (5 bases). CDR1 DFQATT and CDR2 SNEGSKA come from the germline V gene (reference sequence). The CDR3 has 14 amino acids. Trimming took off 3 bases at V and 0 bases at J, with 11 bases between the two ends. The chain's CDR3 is CSASLSGVNTEAFF. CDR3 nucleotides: TGCAGTGCTAGTCTCTCGGGGGTGAACACTGAAGCTTTCTTT.

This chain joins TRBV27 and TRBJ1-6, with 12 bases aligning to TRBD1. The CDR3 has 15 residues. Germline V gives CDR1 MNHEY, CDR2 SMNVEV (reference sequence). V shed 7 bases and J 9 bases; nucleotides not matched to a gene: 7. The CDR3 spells CASKDGTGGLSPLHF. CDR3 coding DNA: TGTGCCAGCAAGGACGGGACAGGGGGCCTTTCACCCCTCCACTTT.

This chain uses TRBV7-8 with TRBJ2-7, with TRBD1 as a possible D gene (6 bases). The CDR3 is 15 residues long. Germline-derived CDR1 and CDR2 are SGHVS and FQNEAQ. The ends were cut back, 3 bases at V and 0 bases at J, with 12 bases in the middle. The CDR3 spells CASSLNLQGSYEQYF. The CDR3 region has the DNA TGTGCCAGCAGCTTGAACTTACAGGGCTCCTACGAGCAGTACTTC.

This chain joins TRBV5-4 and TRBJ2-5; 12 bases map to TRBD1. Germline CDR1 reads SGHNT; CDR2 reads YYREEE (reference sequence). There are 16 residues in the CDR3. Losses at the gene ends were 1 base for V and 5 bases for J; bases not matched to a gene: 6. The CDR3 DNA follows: TGTGCCAGCAGCTTGCAGGGGACAGGGGGCTTTGAGACCCAGTACTTC. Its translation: CASSLQGTGGFETQYF.

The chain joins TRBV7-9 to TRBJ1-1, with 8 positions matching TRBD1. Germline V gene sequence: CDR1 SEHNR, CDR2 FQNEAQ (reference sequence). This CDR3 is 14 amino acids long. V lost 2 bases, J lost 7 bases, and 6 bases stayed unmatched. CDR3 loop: CASSLMQGAIEAFF. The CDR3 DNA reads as TGTGCCAGCAGCTTAATGCAGGGGGCGATTGAAGCTTTCTTT.

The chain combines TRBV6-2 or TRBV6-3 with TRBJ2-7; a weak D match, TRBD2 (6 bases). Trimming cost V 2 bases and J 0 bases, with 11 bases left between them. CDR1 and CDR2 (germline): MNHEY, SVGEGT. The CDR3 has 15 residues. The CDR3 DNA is TGTGCCAGCAGTTACAGCGCGGGAAGCTCCTACGAGCAGTACTTC. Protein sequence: CASSYSAGSSYEQYF.

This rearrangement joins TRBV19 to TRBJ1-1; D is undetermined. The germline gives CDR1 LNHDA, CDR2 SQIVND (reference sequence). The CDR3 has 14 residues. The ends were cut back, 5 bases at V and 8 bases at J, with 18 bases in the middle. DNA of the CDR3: TGTGCCAGTAGTGAAGGACTGAGTAGGTGGGAAGCTTTCTTT. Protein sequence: CASSEGLSRWEAFF.

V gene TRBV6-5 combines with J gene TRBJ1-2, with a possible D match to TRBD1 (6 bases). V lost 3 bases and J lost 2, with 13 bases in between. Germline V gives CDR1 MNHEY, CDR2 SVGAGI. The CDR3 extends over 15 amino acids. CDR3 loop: CASSYDAQGNYGYTF. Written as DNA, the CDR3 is TGTGCCAGCAGTTATGATGCCCAGGGGAACTATGGCTACACCTTC.

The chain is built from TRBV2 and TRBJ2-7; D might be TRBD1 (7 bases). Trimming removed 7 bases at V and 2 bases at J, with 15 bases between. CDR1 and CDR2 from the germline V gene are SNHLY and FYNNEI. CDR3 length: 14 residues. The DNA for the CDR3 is TGTGCCAGCATCTCAGGGGGGATACCCTACGAGCAGTACTTC. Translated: CASISGGIPYEQYF. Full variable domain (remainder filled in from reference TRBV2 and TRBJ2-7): EPEVTQTPSHQVTQMGQEVILRCVPISNHLYFYWYRQILGQKVEFLVSFYNNEISEKSEIFDDQFSVERPDGSNFTLKIRSTKLEDSAMYFCASISGGIPYEQYFGPGTRLTVT.

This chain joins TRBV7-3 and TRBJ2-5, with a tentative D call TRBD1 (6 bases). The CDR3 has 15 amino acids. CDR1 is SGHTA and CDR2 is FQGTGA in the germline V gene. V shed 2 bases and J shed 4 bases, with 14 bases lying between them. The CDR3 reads CASSLSGTSLETQYF. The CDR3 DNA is TGTGCCAGCAGCTTATCCGGGACAAGTTTAGAGACCCAGTACTTC.

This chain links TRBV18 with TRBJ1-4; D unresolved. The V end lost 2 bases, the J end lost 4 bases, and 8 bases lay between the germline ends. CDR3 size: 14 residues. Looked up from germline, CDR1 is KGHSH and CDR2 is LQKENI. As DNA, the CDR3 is TGTGCCAGCTCACCAATGGCAGTTAATGAAAAACTGTTTTTT. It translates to CASSPMAVNEKLFF.

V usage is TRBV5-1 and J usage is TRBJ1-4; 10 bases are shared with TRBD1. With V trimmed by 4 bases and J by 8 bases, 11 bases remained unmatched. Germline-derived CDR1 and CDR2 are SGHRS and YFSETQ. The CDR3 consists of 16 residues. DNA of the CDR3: TGCGCCAGCAGCGCCTGGGGGGGACAGGGGAGCGAAAAACTGTTTTTT. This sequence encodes CASSAWGGQGSEKLFF. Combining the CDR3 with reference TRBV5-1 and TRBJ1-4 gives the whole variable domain KAGVTQTPRYLIKTRGQQVTLSCSPISGHRSVSWYQQTPGQGLQFLFEYFSETQRNKGNFPGRFSGRQFSNSRSEMNVSTLELGDSALYLCASSAWGGQGSEKLFFGSGTQLSVL.

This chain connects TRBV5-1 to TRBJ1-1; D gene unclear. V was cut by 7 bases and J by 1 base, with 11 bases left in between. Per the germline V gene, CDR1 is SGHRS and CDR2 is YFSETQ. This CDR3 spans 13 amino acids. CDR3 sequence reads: CASGGLRNTEAFF. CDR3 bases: TGCGCCAGCGGAGGACTGAGGAACACTGAAGCTTTCTTT.

The CDR3 is CASSSLGGMNTEAFF. CDR3 DNA sequence: TGCGCCAGCAGCTCCCTGGGGGGGATGAACACTGAAGCTTTCTTT. The V and J genes are TRBV5-1 and TRBJ1-1; TRBD1 is a possible D gene (5 bases). CDR1 is SGHRS and CDR2 is YFSETQ in the germline V gene. CDR3 length: 15 amino acids. Trimming took off 3 bases at V and 0 bases at J, with 12 bases between the two ends.

The CDR3 DNA is TGTGCCAGCAGTAAAGACATTAACTACGAGCAGTACTTC. Its translation is CASSKDINYEQYF. The V and J genes are TRBV7-6 and TRBJ2-7, with unresolved D. Germline V CDR1 and CDR2: SGHVS, FNYEAQ. V lost 6 bases, J lost 3 bases, and 12 bases lay in between. The CDR3 runs 13 residues.

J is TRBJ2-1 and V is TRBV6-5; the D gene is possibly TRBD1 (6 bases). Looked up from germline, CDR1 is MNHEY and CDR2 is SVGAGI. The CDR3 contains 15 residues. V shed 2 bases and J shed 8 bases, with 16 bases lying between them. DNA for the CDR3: TGTGCCAGCAGTTACGAGGGGGACATCAGGCATGAGCAGTTCTTC. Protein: CASSYEGDIRHEQFF.

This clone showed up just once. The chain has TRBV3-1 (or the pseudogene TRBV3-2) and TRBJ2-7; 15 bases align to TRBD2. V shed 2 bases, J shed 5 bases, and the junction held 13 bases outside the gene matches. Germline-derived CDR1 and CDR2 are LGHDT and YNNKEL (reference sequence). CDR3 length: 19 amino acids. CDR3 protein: CASSQSPGTSGRRGNEQYF. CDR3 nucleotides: TGTGCCAGCAGCCAATCCCCCGGGACTAGCGGGAGGCGGGGGAACGAGCAGTACTTC.

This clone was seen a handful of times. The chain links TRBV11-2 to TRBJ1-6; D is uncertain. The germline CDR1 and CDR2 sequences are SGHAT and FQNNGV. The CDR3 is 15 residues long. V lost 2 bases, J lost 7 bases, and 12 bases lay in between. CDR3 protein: CASSLLAGNNSPLHF. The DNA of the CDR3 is TGTGCCAGCAGCTTACTGGCCGGGAACAATTCACCCCTCCACTTT. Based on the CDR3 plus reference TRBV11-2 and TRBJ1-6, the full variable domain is EAGVAQSPRYKIIEKRQSVAFWCNPISGHATLYWYQQILGQGPKLLIQFQNNGVVDDSQLPKDRFSAERLKGVDSTLKIQPAKLEDSAVYLCASSLLAGNNSPLHFGNGTRLTVT.

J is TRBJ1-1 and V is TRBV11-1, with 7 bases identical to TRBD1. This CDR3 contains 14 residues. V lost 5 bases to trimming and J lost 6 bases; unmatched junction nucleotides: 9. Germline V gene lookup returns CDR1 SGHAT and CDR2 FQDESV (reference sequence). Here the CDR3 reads CASSQQPGGAEAFF. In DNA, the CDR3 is TGTGCCAGCAGCCAGCAACCAGGGGGAGCTGAAGCTTTCTTT.

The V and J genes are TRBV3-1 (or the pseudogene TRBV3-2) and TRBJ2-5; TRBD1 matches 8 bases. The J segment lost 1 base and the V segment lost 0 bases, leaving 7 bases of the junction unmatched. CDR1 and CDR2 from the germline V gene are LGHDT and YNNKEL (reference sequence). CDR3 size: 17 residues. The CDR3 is CASSQERAGTGQETQYF. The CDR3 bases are TGTGCCAGCAGCCAAGAGAGAGCCGGGACAGGCCAAGAGACCCAGTACTTC.

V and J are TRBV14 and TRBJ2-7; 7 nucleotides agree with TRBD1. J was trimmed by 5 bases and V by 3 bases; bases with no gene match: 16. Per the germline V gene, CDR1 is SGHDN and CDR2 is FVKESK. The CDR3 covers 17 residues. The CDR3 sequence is CASSHQRGKGAGNEQYF. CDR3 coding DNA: TGTGCCAGCAGCCACCAGCGAGGCAAGGGGGCAGGGAACGAGCAGTACTTC. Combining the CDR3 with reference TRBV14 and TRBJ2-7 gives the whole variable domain EAGVTQFPSHSVIEKGQTVTLRCDPISGHDNLYWYRRVMGKEIKFLLHFVKESKQDESGMPNNRFLAERTGGTYSTLKVQPAELEDSGVYFCASSHQRGKGAGNEQYFGPGTRLTVT.

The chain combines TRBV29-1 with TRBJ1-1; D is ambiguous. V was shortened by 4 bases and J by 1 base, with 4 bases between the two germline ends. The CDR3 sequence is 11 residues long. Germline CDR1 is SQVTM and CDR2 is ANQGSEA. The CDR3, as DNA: TGCAGCGTTGTCCAGAACACTGAAGCTTTCTTT. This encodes CSVVQNTEAFF.

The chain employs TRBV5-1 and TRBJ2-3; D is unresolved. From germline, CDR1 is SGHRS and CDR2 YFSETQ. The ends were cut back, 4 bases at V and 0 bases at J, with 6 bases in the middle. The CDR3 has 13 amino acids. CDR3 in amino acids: CASSAGSTDTQYF. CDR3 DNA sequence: TGCGCCAGCAGCGCCGGGAGCACAGATACGCAGTATTTT.

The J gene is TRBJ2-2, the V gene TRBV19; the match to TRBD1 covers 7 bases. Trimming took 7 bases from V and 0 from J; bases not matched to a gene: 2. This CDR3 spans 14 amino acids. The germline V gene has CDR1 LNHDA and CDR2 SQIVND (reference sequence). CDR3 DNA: TGTGCCAGTAACCAGGGGGCGAACACCGGGGAGCTGTTTTTT. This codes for CASNQGANTGELFF.